One and the same sample provided the 24 T cell receptor beta chains below, sequenced in a study of blood T cells in healthy people across ages. PCR was performed a second time for about 7 to 11 cycles using a sample-barcoded 5' primer and a J-beta primer mix. TCRdb independently ran MiXCR on the 5' RACE reads; one entry per CDR3 protein. The sample lists about 780,000 distinct CDR3 sequences, 46% occurring once. Sequenced: blood. These receptors all stem from a man aged 80 or over in good health.

The chain joins TRBV7-8 to TRBJ1-6; 9 bases match TRBD1. V lost 0 bases and J lost 10; bases outside the gene matches: 4. This CDR3 spans 15 amino acids. The germline gives CDR1 SGHVS, CDR2 FQNEAQ. Here the CDR3 reads CASSLAGQGRSPLHF. The CDR3 DNA reads TGTGCCAGCAGCTTAGCGGGACAGGGAAGGTCACCCCTCCACTTT.

This chain joins TRBV20-1 and TRBJ2-1, with a tentative D call TRBD2 (5 bases). The length of the CDR3 is 15 residues. Germline V gives CDR1 DFQATT, CDR2 SNEGSKA (reference sequence). The V end lost 5 bases, the J end lost 9 bases, and 23 bases lay between the germline ends. The CDR3 spells CSAARTVAGSGEQFF. In DNA, the CDR3 is TGCAGTGCTGCAAGGACTGTAGCCGGATCCGGTGAGCAGTTCTTC.

V usage is TRBV7-2 and J usage is TRBJ2-4, with TRBD1 matching over 9 bases. The germline V gene has CDR1 SGHTA and CDR2 FQGNSA. The CDR3 totals 15 residues. J gave up 6 bases and V 4 bases, and 7 bases lay outside the gene matches. The CDR3 coding sequence is TGTGCCAGCAGCTCGAGGACAGGGGATGGAAACATTCAGTACTTC. Translated, it gives CASSSRTGDGNIQYF.

This clonotype was seen only a few times. V and J are TRBV24-1 and TRBJ1-4, with D possibly TRBD1 on 6 matching bases. Germline V CDR1 and CDR2: KGHDR, SFDVKD. The ends were cut back, 3 bases at V and 0 bases at J, with 10 bases in the middle. The CDR3 consists of 16 residues. The DNA of the CDR3 is TGTGCCACCAGTGATGGGGACATTGCAACTAATGAAAAACTGTTTTTT. Translated, it gives CATSDGDIATNEKLFF.

V and J are TRBV20-1 and TRBJ1-5; possible D gene TRBD1, 5 bases. CDR3 length: 13 amino acids. Trimming left V 2 bases short and J 7 bases short, with 12 bases between. Germline V gene sequence: CDR1 DFQATT, CDR2 SNEGSKA (reference sequence). As DNA, the CDR3 is TGCAGTGCTAGAAGTACGGGGACGCAGCCCCAGCATTTT. Its protein is CSARSTGTQPQHF.

The chain uses TRBV20-1 and TRBJ1-6; D call uncertain. CDR3 length: 15 residues. Germline lookup yields CDR1 DFQATT and CDR2 SNEGSKA (reference sequence). V dropped 3 bases and J dropped 3 bases, with 12 bases sitting between them. DNA for the CDR3: TGCAGTGCTAGCCTTAAGGACCTCTATAATTCACCCCTCCACTTT. It specifies CSASLKDLYNSPLHF.

The V gene is TRBV29-1, the J gene TRBJ2-3; 11 positions agree with TRBD2. The CDR3 runs to 16 residues. Germline assignment: CDR1 SQVTM and CDR2 ANQGSEA. V shed 7 bases and J 2 bases; nucleotides not matched to a gene: 11. This CDR3 is CSGLLAGADNTDTQYF. CDR3 DNA sequence: TGCAGCGGTTTACTAGCGGGAGCCGATAACACAGATACGCAGTATTTT.

This rearrangement joins TRBV11-3 to TRBJ2-5; 11 nucleotides align to TRBD2. V gave up 1 base and J gave up 4 bases; unmatched junction bases: 5. Per germline, CDR1 SGHNT and CDR2 YENEEA. The CDR3 spans 16 residues. For the CDR3, the DNA is TGTGCCAGCAGCTTAGGAACTAGCGGGGGCCGAGAGACCCAGTACTTC. It yields the protein CASSLGTSGGRETQYF.

In this sample, this clonotype turned up once. J is TRBJ2-3 and V is TRBV29-1; 7 bases align to TRBD1. Per germline, CDR1 SQVTM and CDR2 ANQGSEA. J was trimmed by 4 bases and V by 7 bases; bases with no gene match: 5. CDR3 length: 12 amino acids. CDR3 amino acids: CSGGQTPDTQYF. The CDR3 region has the DNA TGCAGCGGGGGACAGACTCCAGATACGCAGTATTTT.

V and J are TRBV7-2 and TRBJ2-7; D uncertain. The germline gives CDR1 SGHTA, CDR2 FQGNSA. CDR3 length: 14 residues. The V gene lost 5 bases and the J gene lost 3 bases, with 14 bases spanning the gap. The CDR3 sequence is CASSPEVRFYEQYF. CDR3 nucleotide sequence: TGTGCCAGCAGCCCGGAAGTGCGCTTCTACGAGCAGTACTTC. Supplemented by reference TRBV7-2 and TRBJ2-7, the full variable domain reads GAGVSQSPSNKVTEKGKDVELRCDPISGHTALYWYRQSLGQGLEFLIYFQGNSAPDKSGLPSDRFSAERTGGSVSTLTIQRTQQEDSAVYLCASSPEVRFYEQYFGPGTRLTVT.

The V and J genes are TRBV5-1 and TRBJ2-3, with 7 bases matching TRBD2. Germline CDR1 is SGHRS and CDR2 is YFSETQ. The CDR3 extends over 17 amino acids. Unmatched junction bases numbered 10, after V lost 3 bases and J lost 0 bases. DNA of the CDR3: TGCGCCAGCAGCTCCGCGTTGGGGGGGACTAGCACAGATACGCAGTATTTT. Translation: CASSSALGGTSTDTQYF. Full variable domain (outside the CDR3, taken from reference TRBV5-1 and TRBJ2-3): KAGVTQTPRYLIKTRGQQVTLSCSPISGHRSVSWYQQTPGQGLQFLFEYFSETQRNKGNFPGRFSGRQFSNSRSEMNVSTLELGDSALYLCASSSALGGTSTDTQYFGPGTRLTVL.

V usage is TRBV20-1 and J usage is TRBJ1-2; D gene ambiguous. The CDR3 spans 11 residues. V was clipped by 4 bases and J by 0 bases, with 3 bases between them. Looked up from germline, CDR1 is DFQATT and CDR2 is SNEGSKA (reference sequence). The CDR3 here is CSATTNYGYTF. CDR3 coding DNA: TGCAGTGCTACTACTAACTATGGCTACACCTTC.

This clonotype has only one observation. A junction boundary mismatches the germline segment, possibly from a read error. The rearrangement joins TRBV4-3 to TRBJ2-6, with a possible D match to TRBD1 (6 bases). This CDR3 region has 19 residues. Looked up from germline, CDR1 is LGHNA and CDR2 is YSLEER. The CDR3 nucleotides are TGCGCCGGCAGCCAAGCCGGACAGAGTGGAACCTCTGGGGCCAACGTCCTGACTTTC. It encodes CAGSQAGQSGTSGANVLTF.

This rearrangement joins TRBV24-1 to TRBJ2-1; D ambiguous. Matching the DNA end better, TRBJ2-7 makes the J call doubtful. This CDR3 has 16 residues. CDR1 is KGHDR and CDR2 is SFDVKD in the germline V gene. The CDR3 loop reads CATSGPVVKGYNEQYF. The CDR3 DNA is TGTGCCACCAGTGGTCCCGTTGTGAAGGGCTACAATGAGCAGTACTTC.

This clonotype was picked up a small number of times. V gene TRBV2 combines with J gene TRBJ2-3; D is unresolved. V lost 5 bases and J lost 9, with 6 bases in between. The germline CDR1 and CDR2 sequences are SNHLY and FYNNEI. The CDR3 has 10 amino acids. CDR3 DNA sequence: TGTGCCAGCAGTACAGTCACGCAGTATTTT. Its translation: CASSTVTQYF.

The rearrangement joins TRBV27 to TRBJ1-2; D not certain. CDR3 length: 16 residues. V lost 6 bases to trimming and J lost 5 bases, with 22 bases between them. Looked up from germline, CDR1 is MNHEY and CDR2 is SMNVEV (reference sequence). Here the CDR3 reads CASSVDRSRLPYGYTF. CDR3 nucleotide sequence: TGTGCCAGCAGCGTTGACCGATCACGTCTTCCTTATGGCTACACCTTC.

This clonotype was recorded once. A much bigger clone sits one base away, suggesting this may be a read error. The chain carries TRBV12-3 or TRBV12-4 and TRBJ1-2, with 7 bases fitting TRBD1. V shed 5 bases, J shed 4 bases, and the junction held 4 bases outside the gene matches. This CDR3 comprises 13 residues. Written as DNA, the CDR3 is TGTGCCAGCAGTACACAGGGGTCCTATGGCTACACCTTC. It codes for CASSTQGSYGYTF.

This clonotype occurred once. The rearrangement links TRBV5-1 to TRBJ2-2, with 7 bases matching TRBD1. CDR1 and CDR2 from the germline V gene are SGHRS and YFSETQ. The CDR3 is made up of 15 amino acids. V gave up 4 bases and J gave up 1 base; unmatched junction bases: 4. Here the CDR3 reads CASSIGTVNTGELFF. CDR3 bases: TGCGCCAGCAGCATCGGGACAGTGAACACCGGGGAGCTGTTTTTT.

The sample holds a few counts of this clonotype. The gene calls are TRBV7-9 and TRBJ2-5, with 10 nucleotides matching TRBD1. The assigned J gene may be wrong: the sequence end matches TRBJ2-7 better. From germline, CDR1 is SEHNR and CDR2 FQNEAQ (reference sequence). CDR3 length equals 14 residues. In DNA form, the CDR3 reads TGTGCCAGCAGCTTGCAGACAGGGGGCGACGAGCAGTACTTC. Its translation: CASSLQTGGDEQYF.

As for this clonotype: This sequence may be a read error, since a much larger clone differs from it by one base. The rearrangement uses TRBV20-1 and TRBJ2-1, with D perhaps matching TRBD1 or TRBD2 (5 bases each). The germline CDR1 and CDR2 sequences are DFQATT and SNEGSKA (reference sequence). The germline V and J ends were trimmed by 3 bases and 13 bases, with 25 bases remaining between them. This CDR3 has 15 amino acids. In DNA, the CDR3 is TGCAGTGCTAGCCTACGGGGCCGACATCCAGAGACCCAGTTCTTC. As protein: CSASLRGRHPETQFF.

The chain has TRBV25-1 and TRBJ2-7; 9 positions match TRBD2. The J call may be incorrect, as the DNA end agrees better with TRBJ2-5. Looked up from germline, CDR1 is MGHDK and CDR2 is SYGVNS. The CDR3 length is 16 residues. CDR3 loop: CASSVRGGRASETQYF. The CDR3 DNA reads as TGTGCCAGCAGCGTACGGGGCGGGAGGGCCTCGGAGACCCAGTACTTC.

The rearrangement joins TRBV12-3 or TRBV12-4 to TRBJ2-7; TRBD2 aligns across 7 bases. V gave up 3 bases and J gave up 3 bases; unmatched junction bases: 8. This CDR3 has 15 amino acids. CDR3 DNA sequence: TGTGCCAGCAGTTTTTCACGAGCGGGATACTACGAGCAGTACTTC. It codes for CASSFSRAGYYEQYF.

V gene TRBV30 combines with J gene TRBJ2-1; D is undetermined. The CDR3 is 11 amino acids. Deletions cut 4 bases from V and 9 bases from J, with 10 bases between. Germline CDR1 reads GTSNPN; CDR2 reads SVGIG (reference sequence). CDR3 bases: TGTGCCTGGACCCCAGGAAGTGAGCAGTTCTTC. Its translation is CAWTPGSEQFF.

This chain connects TRBV7-2 to TRBJ1-1, with D perhaps matching TRBD1 (5 bases). This CDR3 is built from 14 residues. Germline CDR1 and CDR2: SGHTA and FQGNSA. V was shortened by 1 base and J by 4 bases, with 10 bases between the two germline ends. CDR3 sequence (DNA): TGTGCCAGCAGCTTAGTGCCTGGGGGCACTGAAGCTTTCTTT. It is translated as CASSLVPGGTEAFF.